This TCR beta chain was sequenced during a study of CD8 T cells in Susac syndrome. In blood CD8+ and CD4+ T cells, TCR beta underwent sequencing. An input of roughly 0.5 to 1 ug of RNA was subjected to reverse transcription using random hexamers. Amplification of TCR beta CDR3 across 54 Vbeta and 13 Jbeta was performed with immunoSEQ multiplex PCR. From the immunoSEQ multiplex PCR reads, TCRdb called clonotypes with MiXCR, one entry per CDR3 protein. The table lists some 180,000 distinct CDR3 sequences, around 96% of them singletons. Points on this clonotype: Antigen specificity is unknown.

The CDR3 extends over 14 amino acids. Overall study findings and caveats: As the study acknowledged, the number of individuals in its TCR sequencing and HLA analysis was relatively small.

Material: CD4+ T cells from PBMCs. This rearrangement joins TRBV21-1 to TRBJ1-3; the table's D call of TRBD1 was not tested on the DNA. TRBV21-1 is a listed pseudogene. This receptor was obtained from a human donor in good health. CDR3 loop: CASSKVATGHTIYF. The CDR3 DNA follows: TGTGCCAGCAGCAAAGTGGCGACAGGGCACACCATATATTTT.